The clone carrying this TCR beta chain was recorded a few times. Every sample yielded at least 6.5 million isolated PBMCs. The CDR3 consists of 14 residues. Trimming took 7 bases from V and 10 from J, leaving 22 bases between them. Per germline, CDR1 LNHDA and CDR2 SQIVND (reference sequence). A second roughly 6 to 11 cycle PCR used barcoded and J-beta primers. One entry per CDR3 protein results from TCRdb running MiXCR on the 5' RACE reads. The sample consists of more than 900,000 distinct CDR3 sequences, about 23% of them appearing once. This specimen belongs to a study of blood T cells in healthy people across ages. The same sample was also used in a study of T cells of mothers and their children.

Material for sequencing was blood. The sequence was obtained from a girl under 10 years old in good health. The rearrangement uses TRBV19 and TRBJ2-5; either TRBD1 or TRBD2 may fit D (5 bases each). The CDR3 reads CASNLGTHLTDQYF. The CDR3 DNA reads as TGTGCCAGTAATTTGGGGACCCATCTGACCGACCAGTACTTC. The variable domain in full, completed from reference TRBV19 and TRBJ2-5, reads DGGITQSPKYLFRKEGQNVTLSCEQNLNHDAMYWYRQDPGQGLRLIYYSQIVNDFQKGDIAEGYSVSREKKESFPLTVTSAQKNPTAFYLCASNLGTHLTDQYFGPGTRLLVL.